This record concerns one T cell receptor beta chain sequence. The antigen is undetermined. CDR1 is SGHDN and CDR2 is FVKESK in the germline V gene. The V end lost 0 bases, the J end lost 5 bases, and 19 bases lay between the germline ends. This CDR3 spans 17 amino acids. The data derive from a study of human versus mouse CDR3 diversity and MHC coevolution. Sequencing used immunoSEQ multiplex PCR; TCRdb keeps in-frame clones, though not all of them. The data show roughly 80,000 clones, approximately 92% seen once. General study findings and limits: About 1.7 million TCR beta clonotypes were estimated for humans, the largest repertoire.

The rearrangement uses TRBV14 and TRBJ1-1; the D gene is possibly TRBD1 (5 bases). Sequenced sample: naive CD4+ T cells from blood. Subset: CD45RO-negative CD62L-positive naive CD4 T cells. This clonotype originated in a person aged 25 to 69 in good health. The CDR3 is CASSQEWGLGGGTEAFF. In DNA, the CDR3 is TGTGCCAGCAGCCAAGAATGGGGATTGGGTGGGGGGACTGAAGCTTTCTTT.